This T cell receptor beta chain is drawn from a study of blood T cell repertoires in COVID-19 (dated by TCRdb to 2020 to 2022). As for the study more broadly: Collaborator samples came from the United States, Italy and Spain and covered acute and convalescent phases of COVID-19. The material from the prospective study consisted of cDNA or gDNA derived from T cells, B-cell-depleted T cells, or PBMCs. The dataset comprised deeply sampled blood TCRbeta repertoires from subjects exposed to, actively infected with, or recovered from COVID-19. The repertoires were released in a freely available public database intended as a resource for research on the immune response to SARS-CoV-2. The samples were drawn from the first 160 participants of the ongoing ImmuneRACE study and from 1,200 or so subjects provided by 6 global collaborators. Nearly every sample came with metadata listing a de-identified subject ID, COVID-19 status, age in years and sex. Where available, HLA class I and class II types were taken from metadata supplied by the sample provider and were not determined by assay-based typing.

TCRbeta CDR3 regions were amplified from genomic DNA using the immunoSEQ Assay, a bias-controlled multiplex PCR. In the paper's pipeline: Nucleated cell counts per sample were estimated from amplification of reference gene primers within the assay. Sequence reads were collapsed and filtered to measure the absolute abundance of every unique TCRbeta CDR3 rearrangement. For each sample, productive Simpson clonality was calculated as the square root of Simpson's diversity index across productive rearrangements. Not all clones reach the TCRdb copy of this immuneACCESS table, which keeps in-frame sequences only. Checked studies attribute under half of the gap to unresolved V genes and leave the rest unexplained. That table furnishes V, J and clone size, whereas the DNA furnished D and trimming. In all, the sample holds about 200,000 clones, and around 85% of those were seen once. The ten largest clones capture about 0.91% of the sample.

Per the germline V gene (reference sequence), SSHAT is the CDR1 and FNYEAQ is the CDR2. V drops 0 bases and J drops 5 bases, leaving 13 bases in between. There are 15 amino acids in the CDR3, from cysteine to phenylalanine inclusive. The retained sequence is limited to the CDR3, 45 bases, with the frame set at the first base. Overall study outcomes, separate from this receptor: How much clinical and demographic metadata was included differed by source and by participant, and the metadata was provided uncurated.

At one collaborating source in Seattle, patients were enrolled during active infection and were followed longitudinally through the course of disease. Each collaborating institution followed its own protocols to collect whole blood in K2EDTA tubes. For TCRbeta analysis, collaborator samples were shipped as frozen whole blood, as isolated PBMCs, or as DNA extracted from either sample type. The sample holds one count of this clone. Its target antigen remains unknown. Per-nucleotide qualities are absent, and no much larger clonotype sits a single base away. The sequenced sample was peripheral blood. Recombination linked TRBV7-7 to TRBJ2-5; matching of 6 bases hints at TRBD1 as the D gene. The receptor was isolated from a man in his sixties with COVID-19, enrolled during active disease. The CDR3 is CASSLASTGRETQYF. At the DNA level, the sequence is TGTGCCAGCAGCTTAGCCTCGACAGGCAGGGAGACCCAGTACTTC.